This note documents a single T cell receptor (beta chain) sequence. The authors reverse transcribed roughly 0.5 to 1 ug RNA with random hexamers. The authors amplified TCR beta CDR3 across 54 Vbeta and 13 Jbeta using immunoSEQ multiplex PCR. MiXCR was run by TCRdb on the immunoSEQ multiplex PCR reads, yielding one entry per CDR3 protein. The sample carries about 140,000 distinct CDR3 sequences, approximately 93% recorded once. These data belong to a study of CD8 T cells in Susac syndrome. The CDR3 length is 15 residues. J gave up 2 bases and V 6 bases, and 8 bases lay outside the gene matches. The study sequenced TCR beta in blood CD8+ and CD4+ T cells. TEMRA cells were FACS-enriched, while CD8+ and CD4+ T cells were negatively isolated.

The sample comprised CD8+ T cells from PBMCs. The TCR originated in a human donor in good health. V usage is TRBV12-3 or TRBV12-4 and J usage is TRBJ2-7; 9 nucleotides match TRBD2. This chain's CDR3 is CASSLGLARTYEQYF. CDR3 nucleotide sequence: TGTGCCAGCAGCCTCGGACTAGCGCGGACCTACGAGCAGTACTTC.